This T cell receptor beta chain was obtained from a study of Graves' ophthalmopathy and Graves' hyperthyroidism. About the research overall: Peripheral blood sampling occurred at initial diagnosis, before any treatment.

CDR1 and CDR2 from the germline V gene are LGHNA and YSLEER. This CDR3 is built from 16 residues. The J segment lost 5 bases and the V segment lost 1 base, leaving 10 bases of the junction unmatched. Points from the study as a whole: Blood also carried most expanded thyroid clonotypes exceeding 0.001 frequency.

This clonotype was seen at least ten times. The antigen remains unidentified. From RNA, the CDR3 regions of TCR beta chains were amplified and sequenced. After a first-round RT-PCR with HTBI primers, a second-round multiplex PCR was run. MiXCR, run by TCRdb on the multiplex PCR reads, gives a single entry per CDR3 protein. The profile shows about 400,000 distinct CDR3 sequences, 18% of them singletons. This sequence joins TRBV4-3 and TRBJ1-2, with 7 bases lining up with TRBD1. Specimen: peripheral blood. The TCR sequence derives from a woman aged 18-35 years with Graves' ophthalmopathy. CDR3 amino acids: CASSQAAQGGWYGYTF. DNA of the CDR3: TGCGCCAGCAGCCAAGCGGCGCAGGGGGGGTGGTATGGCTACACCTTC.